This T cell receptor beta chain was obtained from a study of CD8+ T cells in alopecia areata. General study results and limits: Alopecia totalis/universalis scalp especially showed more expanded CD8+ clones than normal scalp.

There are 13 residues in the CDR3. Germline V gene sequence: CDR1 MNHEY, CDR2 SVGAGI. V lost 0 bases and J 8 bases, leaving 10 bases between the germline ends. Worth noting for this clone: As yet, its antigen is unknown.

Reverse transcribed after extraction, RNA yielded cDNA as the sequencing template. The table came from immunoSEQ multiplex PCR; TCRdb's copy has only in-frame clones and leaves some out. The table shows about 150,000 clones, with around 57% occurring only once. This sequence joins TRBV6-5 and TRBJ1-2; D is ambiguous. The origin of this receptor is a human donor in good health. Sequenced: CD4+ T cells sorted from blood. The CDR3 loop is CASSYSVGEGYTF. In DNA, the CDR3 is TGTGCCAGCAGTTACTCAGTCGGGGAAGGCTACACCTTC.